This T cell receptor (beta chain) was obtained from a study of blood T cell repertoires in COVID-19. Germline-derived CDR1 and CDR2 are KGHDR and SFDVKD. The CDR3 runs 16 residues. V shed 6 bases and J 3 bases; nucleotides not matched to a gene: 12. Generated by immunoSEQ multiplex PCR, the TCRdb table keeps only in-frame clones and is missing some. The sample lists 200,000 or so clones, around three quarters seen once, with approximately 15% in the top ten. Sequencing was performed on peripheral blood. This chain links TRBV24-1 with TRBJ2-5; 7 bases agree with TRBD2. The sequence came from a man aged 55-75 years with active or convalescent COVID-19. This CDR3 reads CATSWGGRGTEETQYF. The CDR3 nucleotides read TGTGCCACCAGTTGGGGGGGACGAGGCACTGAAGAGACCCAGTACTTC.